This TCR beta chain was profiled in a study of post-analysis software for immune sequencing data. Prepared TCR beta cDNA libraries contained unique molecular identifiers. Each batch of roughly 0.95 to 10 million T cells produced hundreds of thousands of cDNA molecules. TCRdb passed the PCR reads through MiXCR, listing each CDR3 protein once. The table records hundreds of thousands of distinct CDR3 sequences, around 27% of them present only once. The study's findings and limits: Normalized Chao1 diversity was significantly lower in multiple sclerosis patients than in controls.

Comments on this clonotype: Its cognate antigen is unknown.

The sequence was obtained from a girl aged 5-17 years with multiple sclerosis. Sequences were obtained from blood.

This CDR3 is CASSSPTPDSYNEQFF. CDR3 DNA sequence: TGTGCCAGCAGCTCCCCAACCCCCGACAGCTACAATGAGCAGTTCTTC. The genes are TRBV11-2 and TRBJ2-1, with D possibly matching TRBD1 (5 bases). The V end was cut by 4 bases, the J end by 3 bases, with 16 bases between. The CDR3 spans 16 residues. Germline lookup yields CDR1 SGHAT and CDR2 FQNNGV.